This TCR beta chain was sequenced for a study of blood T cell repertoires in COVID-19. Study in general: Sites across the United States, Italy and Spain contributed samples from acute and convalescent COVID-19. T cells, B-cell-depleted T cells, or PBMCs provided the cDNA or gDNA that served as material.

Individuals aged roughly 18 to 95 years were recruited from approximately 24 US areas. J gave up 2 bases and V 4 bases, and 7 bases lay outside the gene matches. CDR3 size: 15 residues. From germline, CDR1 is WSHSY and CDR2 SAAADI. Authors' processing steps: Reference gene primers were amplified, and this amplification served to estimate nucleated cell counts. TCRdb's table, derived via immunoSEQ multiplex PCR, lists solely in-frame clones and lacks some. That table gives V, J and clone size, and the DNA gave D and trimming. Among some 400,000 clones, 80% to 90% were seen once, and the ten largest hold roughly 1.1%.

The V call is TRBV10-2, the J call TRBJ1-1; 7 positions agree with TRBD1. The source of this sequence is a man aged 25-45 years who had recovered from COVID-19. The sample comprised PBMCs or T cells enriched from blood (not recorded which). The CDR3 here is CASSAGTAVNTEAFF. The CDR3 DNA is TGCGCCAGCAGTGCAGGGACAGCCGTTAACACTGAAGCTTTCTTT.